These T cell receptor beta chains were read from a single sample in a study of OX40 agonist ivuxolimab in advanced cancers. Sequencing was performed with immunoSEQ multiplex PCR; in TCRdb, only in-frame clones are kept and a portion is missing. This table has 70,000 to 90,000 clones, just under 85% appearing once. This sample comprised CD4+ or CD8+ T cells sorted from blood, obtained in a trial of the OX40 agonist ivuxolimab. These receptors were obtained from an adult with an advanced solid tumor such as melanoma, head and neck, liver or kidney cancer. Both conserved end residues are part of each CDR3. D genes are given only for firm matches. Clone size appears in some rows only: once, few, many, or a class for an expanded clone.

J gene	D gene	V gene	clone size	CDR3 protein	CDR3 DNA
TRBJ2-2	TRBD1	TRBV7-2	NA	CASSLAGGARTGELFF	TGTGCCAGCAGCTTAGCAGGGGGCGCGCGCACCGGGGAGCTGTTTTTT
TRBJ2-1	TRBD2	TRBV15	NA	CATSGASGGTNEQFF	TGTGCCACCAGCGGAGCTAGCGGGGGTACGAATGAGCAGTTCTTC
TRBJ1-4	NA	TRBV5-6	few	CASSLGHNEKLFF	TGTGCCAGCAGCTTGGGACATAATGAAAAACTGTTTTTT
TRBJ1-3	NA	TRBV21-1	NA	CASSKKGSGNTIYF	TGTGCCAGCAGCAAAAAGGGCTCTGGAAACACCATATATTTT
TRBJ2-5	NA	TRBV28	NA	CASSSFSQETQYF	TGTGCCAGCAGTTCCTTTTCGCAAGAGACCCAGTACTTC
TRBJ2-1	TRBD2	TRBV4-2	once	CASSQDPGLANEQFF	TGTGCCAGCAGCCAAGATCCGGGACTAGCAAATGAGCAGTTCTTC
TRBJ2-1	NA	TRBV29-1	NA	CSVGAEPRIHNVIHEQFF	TGCAGCGTTGGGGCCGAGCCTAGAATCCACAATGTTATCCATGAGCAGTTCTTC
TRBJ2-5	TRBD1	TRBV10-3	NA	CAIRGSMDRGETQYF	TGTGCCATCAGGGGGTCTATGGACAGGGGGGAGACCCAGTACTTC
TRBJ1-2	NA	TRBV7-8	NA	CASSLGLPSGGGYTF	TGTGCCAGCAGCTTAGGTCTCCCGTCGGGTGGTGGCTACACCTTC
TRBJ1-2	NA	TRBV6-5	NA	CASRDGSYGYTF	TGTGCCAGCAGGGACGGCAGCTATGGCTACACCTTC
TRBJ2-1	TRBD2	TRBV7-9	NA	CASSRGLAEYNEQFF	TGTGCCAGCAGCAGAGGACTAGCGGAGTACAATGAGCAGTTCTTC
TRBJ2-7	TRBD1	TRBV2	NA	CASTRDRGEQYF	TGTGCCAGCACCCGGGACAGGGGCGAGCAGTACTTC
TRBJ2-1	NA	TRBV11-2	NA	CASSLPSGREQFF	TGTGCCAGCAGCTTACCGAGCGGTCGCGAGCAGTTCTTC
TRBJ1-1	NA	TRBV28	once	CASSLTGFTEAFF	TGTGCCAGCAGTTTGACAGGTTTTACTGAAGCTTTCTTT
TRBJ1-4	NA	TRBV6-1	once	CASSPGGEKLFF	TGTGCCAGCAGCCCCGGAGGGGAAAAACTGTTTTTT
TRBJ1-1	NA	TRBV5-1	NA	CASSLGSSGRNTEAFF	TGCGCCAGCAGCTTGGGGTCTTCCGGGAGAAACACTGAAGCTTTCTTT
TRBJ2-1	NA	TRBV19	NA	CASSTPGPRRLGEQFF	TGTGCCAGTAGTACACCAGGTCCCCGTCGACTAGGTGAGCAGTTCTTC
TRBJ2-2	TRBD1	TRBV19	NA	CASTLRTGYRAKNTGELFF	TGTGCCAGTACCCTCAGGACAGGGTACCGGGCAAAAAACACCGGGGAGCTGTTTTTT
TRBJ2-5	NA	TRBV5-5	NA	CASSLFGTETQYF	TGTGCCAGCAGCTTGTTTGGGACGGAGACCCAGTACTTC
TRBJ1-2	NA	TRBV19	NA	CASSTLGRFYGYTF	TGTGCCAGTAGTACCCTCGGACGATTCTATGGCTACACCTTC
TRBJ2-1	TRBD1	TRBV11-1	NA	CASSLDRGNEQFF	TGTGCCAGCAGTCTCGACAGGGGGAATGAGCAGTTCTTC
TRBJ1-5	TRBD1	TRBV10-3	NA	CAISTGTGGPSNQPQHF	TGTGCCATCAGCACCGGGACAGGGGGCCCGAGCAATCAGCCCCAGCATTTT
TRBJ1-1	NA	TRBV5-1	NA	CASSLAPPVDTEAFF	TGCGCCAGCAGCTTGGCACCTCCGGTGGACACTGAAGCTTTCTTT
TRBJ2-7	TRBD1	TRBV28	NA	CASTYPPGQGGTPYEQYF	TGTGCCAGCACGTACCCCCCGGGACAGGGAGGAACCCCCTACGAGCAGTACTTC
TRBJ1-6	NA	TRBV29-1	NA	CSVSVDSNSPLHF	TGCAGCGTCTCGGTGGATAGTAATTCACCCCTCCACTTT
TRBJ1-5	NA	TRBV5-1	NA	CASSLGIEGNQPQHF	TGCGCCAGCAGCTTGGGTATCGAAGGCAATCAGCCCCAGCATTTT
TRBJ2-3	NA	TRBV4-3	once	CASSQEGTRSTDTQYF	TGCGCCAGCAGCCAAGAGGGGACCCGTAGCACAGATACGCAGTATTTT
TRBJ2-3	TRBD2	TRBV18	NA	CASSPPSGAGDTQYF	TGTGCCAGCTCACCGCCTAGCGGGGCTGGAGATACGCAGTATTTT
TRBJ1-5	NA	TRBV7-8	NA	CASSLQGQPQHF	TGTGCCAGCAGCTTACAGGGGCAGCCCCAGCATTTT
TRBJ2-3	TRBD1	TRBV15	NA	CATSRGGTDTDTQYF	TGTGCCACCAGCAGAGGGGGGACAGACACAGATACGCAGTATTTT
TRBJ2-7	TRBD2	TRBV28	NA	CASSSWASGASGEQYF	TGTGCCAGCAGTTCATGGGCTAGCGGGGCTTCGGGCGAGCAGTACTTC
TRBJ1-1	NA	TRBV6-1	NA	CASSELDGTAFF	TGTGCCAGCAGTGAATTAGATGGAACAGCTTTCTTT
TRBJ2-2	TRBD2	TRBV9	NA	CASSAWRSTVAGGDTGELFF	TGTGCCAGCAGCGCCTGGCGTTCGACAGTAGCGGGAGGCGACACCGGGGAGCTGTTTTTT
TRBJ2-2	NA	TRBV7-8	NA	CASSPPRVSNTGELFF	TGTGCCAGCAGCCCGCCGAGAGTTTCGAACACCGGGGAGCTGTTTTTT
TRBJ2-1	TRBD2	TRBV28	NA	CASSSAGTSDYNEQFF	TGTGCCAGCAGTTCAGCCGGGACTAGCGACTACAATGAGCAGTTCTTC
TRBJ2-3	NA	TRBV5-1	NA	CASSPGSKADTQYF	TGCGCCAGCAGCCCGGGTTCCAAAGCGGATACGCAGTATTTT
TRBJ2-3	TRBD2	TRBV5-1	NA	CASSIAGEDTQYF	TGCGCCAGCAGCATAGCGGGGGAAGATACGCAGTATTTT
TRBJ2-2	TRBD2	TRBV7-3	NA	CASSQAGGNTGELFF	TGTGCCAGCTCCCAGGCGGGGGGTAACACCGGGGAGCTGTTTTTT
TRBJ2-1	NA	TRBV7-9	NA	CASSWDQYNEQFF	TGTGCCAGCAGCTGGGACCAATACAATGAGCAGTTCTTC
TRBJ2-6	NA	TRBV5-6	NA	CASSLMRAGANVLTF	TGTGCCAGCAGCTTGATGAGGGCTGGGGCCAACGTCCTGACTTTC
TRBJ1-4	NA	TRBV7-9	NA	CLAATNEKLFF	TGCTTGGCGGCAACTAATGAAAAACTGTTTTTT
TRBJ2-5	NA	TRBV25-1	once	CASSEYSAQETQYF	TGTGCCAGCAGTGAATATTCGGCGCAAGAGACCCAGTACTTC
TRBJ2-3	NA	TRBV5-1	NA	CASSLGGTDTQYF	TGCGCCAGCAGCTTGGGTGGTACAGATACGCAGTATTTT
TRBJ2-5	NA	TRBV7-8	NA	CASLGLQVLQTQYF	TGTGCCAGCTTGGGACTCCAGGTACTGCAGACCCAGTACTTC
TRBJ2-7	NA	TRBV11-2	NA	CASSETTGALSYEQYF	TGTGCCAGCAGCGAGACGACCGGAGCCTTGAGCTACGAGCAGTACTTC
TRBJ1-2	NA	TRBV7-2	NA	CASSLVSSDYGYTF	TGTGCCAGCAGCTTAGTTTCCAGTGACTATGGCTACACCTTC
TRBJ1-1	NA	TRBV6-6	NA	CASSPPGPAEAFF	TGTGCCAGCAGTCCCCCCGGTCCGGCTGAAGCTTTCTTT
TRBJ2-6	NA	TRBV7-8	NA	CASSLRQSTAGGANVLTF	TGTGCCAGCAGCTTACGGCAGTCTACTGCAGGTGGGGCCAACGTCCTGACTTTC